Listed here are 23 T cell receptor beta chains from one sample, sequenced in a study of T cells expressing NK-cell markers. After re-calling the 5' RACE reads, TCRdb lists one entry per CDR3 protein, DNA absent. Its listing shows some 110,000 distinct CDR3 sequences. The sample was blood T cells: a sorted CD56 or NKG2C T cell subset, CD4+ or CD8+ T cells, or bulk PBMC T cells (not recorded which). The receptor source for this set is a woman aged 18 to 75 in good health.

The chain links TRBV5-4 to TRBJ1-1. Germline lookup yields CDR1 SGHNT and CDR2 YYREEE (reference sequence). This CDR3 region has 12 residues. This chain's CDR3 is CASSLYGIEAFF.

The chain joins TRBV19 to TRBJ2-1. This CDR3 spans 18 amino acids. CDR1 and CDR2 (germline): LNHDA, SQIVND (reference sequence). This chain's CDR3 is CASSIDSRTDTSYNEQFF.

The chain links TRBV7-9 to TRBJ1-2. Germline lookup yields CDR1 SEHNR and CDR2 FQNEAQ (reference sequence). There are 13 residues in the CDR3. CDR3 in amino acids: CASSLLTSYGYTF.

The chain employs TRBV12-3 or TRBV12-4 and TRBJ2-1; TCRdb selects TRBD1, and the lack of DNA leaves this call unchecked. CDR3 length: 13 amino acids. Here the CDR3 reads CASSSWGKNEQFF.

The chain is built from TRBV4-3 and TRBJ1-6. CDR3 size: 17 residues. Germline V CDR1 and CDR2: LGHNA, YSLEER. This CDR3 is CASSQGPRVPNNSPLHF.

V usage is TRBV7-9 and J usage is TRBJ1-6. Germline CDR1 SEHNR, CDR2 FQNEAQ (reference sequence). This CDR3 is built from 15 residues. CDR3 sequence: CASSPKSLVDSPLHF. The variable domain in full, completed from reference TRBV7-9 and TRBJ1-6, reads DTGVSQNPRHKITKRGQNVTFRCDPISEHNRLYWYRQTLGQGPEFLTYFQNEAQLEKSRLLSDRFSAERPKGSFSTLEIQRTEQGDSAMYLCASSPKSLVDSPLHFGNGTRLTVT.

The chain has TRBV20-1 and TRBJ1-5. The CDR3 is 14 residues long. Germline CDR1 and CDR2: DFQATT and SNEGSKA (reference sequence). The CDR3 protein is CSAPDSYSNQPQHF.

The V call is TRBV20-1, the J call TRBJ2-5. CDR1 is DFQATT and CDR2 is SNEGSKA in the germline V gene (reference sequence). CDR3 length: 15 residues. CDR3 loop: CSARSQQEYQETQYF.

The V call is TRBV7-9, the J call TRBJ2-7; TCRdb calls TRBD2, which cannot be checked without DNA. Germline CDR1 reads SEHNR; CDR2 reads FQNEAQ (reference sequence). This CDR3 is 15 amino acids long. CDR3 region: CASSAEGLFSYEQYF.

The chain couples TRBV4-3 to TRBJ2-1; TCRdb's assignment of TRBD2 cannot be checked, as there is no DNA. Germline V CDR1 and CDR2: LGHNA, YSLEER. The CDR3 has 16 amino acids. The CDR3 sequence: CASSQGGRGAPNEQFF.

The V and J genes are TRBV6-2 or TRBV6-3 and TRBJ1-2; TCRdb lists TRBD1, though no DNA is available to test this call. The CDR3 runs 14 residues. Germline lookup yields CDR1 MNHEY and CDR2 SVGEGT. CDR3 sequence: CASRFRDGNYGYTF.

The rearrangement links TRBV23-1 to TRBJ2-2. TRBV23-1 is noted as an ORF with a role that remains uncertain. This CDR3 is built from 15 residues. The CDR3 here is CASSRGTTGSGELFF.

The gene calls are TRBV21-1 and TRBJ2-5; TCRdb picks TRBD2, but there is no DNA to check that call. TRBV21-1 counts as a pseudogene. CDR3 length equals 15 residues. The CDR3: CASSKRLAGGETQYF.

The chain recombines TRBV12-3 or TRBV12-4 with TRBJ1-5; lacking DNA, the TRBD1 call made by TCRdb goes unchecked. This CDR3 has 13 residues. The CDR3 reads CASRGQGSQPQHF.

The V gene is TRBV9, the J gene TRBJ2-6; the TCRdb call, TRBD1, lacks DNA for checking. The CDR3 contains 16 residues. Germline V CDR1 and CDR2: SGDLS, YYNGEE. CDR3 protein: CASSGTGSSGANVLTF. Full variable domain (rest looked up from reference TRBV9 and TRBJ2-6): DSGVTQTPKHLITATGQRVTLRCSPRSGDLSVYWYQQSLDQGLQFLIQYYNGEERAKGNILERFSAQQFPDLHSELNLSSLELGDSALYFCASSGTGSSGANVLTFGAGSRLTVL.

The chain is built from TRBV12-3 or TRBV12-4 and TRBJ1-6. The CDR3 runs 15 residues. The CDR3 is CASAETSSYNSPLHF.

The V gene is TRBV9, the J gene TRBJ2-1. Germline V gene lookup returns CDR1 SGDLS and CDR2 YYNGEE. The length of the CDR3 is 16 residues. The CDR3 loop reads CASSVNSVSLLNEQFF.

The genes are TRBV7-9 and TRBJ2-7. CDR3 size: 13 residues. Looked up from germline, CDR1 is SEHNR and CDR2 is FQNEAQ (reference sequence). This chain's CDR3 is CASSFGSFYEQYF. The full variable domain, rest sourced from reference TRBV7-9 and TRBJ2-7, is DTGVSQNPRHKITKRGQNVTFRCDPISEHNRLYWYRQTLGQGPEFLTYFQNEAQLEKSRLLSDRFSAERPKGSFSTLEIQRTEQGDSAMYLCASSFGSFYEQYFGPGTRLTVT.

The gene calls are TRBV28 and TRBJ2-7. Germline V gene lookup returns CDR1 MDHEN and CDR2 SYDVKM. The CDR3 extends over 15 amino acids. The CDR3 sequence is CASSLSDRGSDEQYF.

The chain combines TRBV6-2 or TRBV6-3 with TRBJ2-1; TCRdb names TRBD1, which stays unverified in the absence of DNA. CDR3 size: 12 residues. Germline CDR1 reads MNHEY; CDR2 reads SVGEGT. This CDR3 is CASADRENEQFF.

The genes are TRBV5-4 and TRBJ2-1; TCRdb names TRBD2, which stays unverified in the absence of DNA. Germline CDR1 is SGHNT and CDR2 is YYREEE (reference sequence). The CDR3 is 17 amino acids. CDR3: CASSLVSGRAYDNEQFF.

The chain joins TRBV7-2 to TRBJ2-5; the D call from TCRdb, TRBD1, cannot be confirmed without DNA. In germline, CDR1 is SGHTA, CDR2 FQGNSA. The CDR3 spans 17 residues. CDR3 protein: CASSLALEGGYQETQYF. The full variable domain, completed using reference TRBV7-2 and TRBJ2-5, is GAGVSQSPSNKVTEKGKDVELRCDPISGHTALYWYRQSLGQGLEFLIYFQGNSAPDKSGLPSDRFSAERTGGSVSTLTIQRTQQEDSAVYLCASSLALEGGYQETQYFGPGTRLLVL.

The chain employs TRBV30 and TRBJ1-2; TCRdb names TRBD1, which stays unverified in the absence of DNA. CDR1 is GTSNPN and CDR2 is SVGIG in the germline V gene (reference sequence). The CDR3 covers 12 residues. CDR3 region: CAWRTGVYGYTF.